This is a list of T cell receptor beta chains from one sample in a study of T cells in Graves' hyperthyroidism and ophthalmopathy. TCRdb itself ran the multiplex PCR reads through MiXCR, one entry per CDR3 protein. The sample yields 800,000 or so distinct CDR3 sequences, roughly 40% seen once. Sequences were obtained from blood. Every receptor here comes from a man aged 18-30 years with Graves' hyperthyroidism. CDR3s include the opening cysteine and the closing phenylalanine or tryptophan. Each record gives: D gene, clone size, V gene, J gene, CDR3 protein, CDR3 DNA. D genes are given only for firm matches. Size is omitted from some rows. Given values are once, few, many or a class for expanded clones.

>NA|NA|TRBV7-9|TRBJ2-6
CASSLRDASGANVLTF
TGTGCCAGCAGTTTACGGGACGCTTCTGGGGCCAACGTCCTGACTTTC
>NA|many|TRBV29-1|TRBJ2-7
CSVYLAERSGYEQYF
TGCAGCGTTTACTTGGCGGAGCGATCAGGCTACGAGCAGTACTTC
>NA|NA|TRBV7-2|TRBJ2-7
CASSLPTDRLTYEQYF
TGTGCCAGCAGCTTACCGACGGACAGATTGACCTACGAGCAGTACTTC
>NA|few|TRBV6-5|TRBJ2-5
CASRAEGRMETQYF
TGTGCCAGCAGAGCAGAGGGGCGGATGGAGACCCAGTACTTC
>NA|NA|TRBV25-1|TRBJ1-5
CASSFWTDTKYSNQPQHF
TGTGCCAGCAGCTTCTGGACCGATACGAAATATAGCAATCAGCCCCAGCATTTT
>NA|many|TRBV10-2|TRBJ2-2
CASKLEGGELFF
TGCGCCAGCAAACTTGAGGGCGGGGAGCTGTTTTTT
>NA|NA|TRBV20-1|TRBJ1-5
CSAWAGARGNQPQHF
TGCAGTGCATGGGCGGGGGCGCGTGGCAATCAGCCCCAGCATTTT
>NA|NA|TRBV27|TRBJ2-7
CASSLGSQSYEQYF
TGTGCCAGCAGTTTGGGCAGCCAGTCCTACGAGCAGTACTTC
>TRBD1|NA|TRBV10-3|TRBJ1-3
CAIGTGNGNTIYF
TGTGCCATCGGGACAGGGAACGGAAACACCATATATTTT
>NA|NA|TRBV6-5|TRBJ2-5
CASGVVGETQYF
TGTGCCAGCGGGGTTGTGGGAGAGACCCAGTACTTC
>NA|NA|TRBV12-3/TRBV12-4|TRBJ2-7
CASSFGNQQYF
TGTGCCAGCAGTTTTGGGAATCAGCAGTACTTC
>NA|once|TRBV12-3/TRBV12-4|TRBJ1-1
CASSLAGLGYGYEAFF
TGTGCCAGCAGTCTGGCAGGGCTGGGCTATGGCTATGAAGCTTTCTTT
>NA|many|TRBV29-1|TRBJ1-2
CSVEDQGQDTF
TGCAGCGTTGAAGATCAGGGCCAAGACACCTTC
>TRBD1|once|TRBV7-3|TRBJ1-2
CASSQLPGQGYGYTF
TGCGCCAGCAGCCAGCTACCGGGACAGGGCTATGGCTACACCTTC
>TRBD1|NA|TRBV19|TRBJ2-7
CASRSEGASYEQYF
TGTGCCAGTAGATCCGAGGGGGCTTCCTACGAGCAGTACTTC
>NA|NA|TRBV25-1|TRBJ1-1
CASRGASNTEAFF
TGTGCTAGCCGGGGGGCCTCGAACACTGAAGCTTTCTTT
>TRBD1|NA|TRBV12-3/TRBV12-4|TRBJ1-6
CASSGGTGALFTLHF
TGTGCCAGCAGTGGGGGGACAGGGGCCTTATTCACCCTCCACTTT
>NA|NA|TRBV9|TRBJ2-5
CASSPGGGGGQETQYF
TGTGCCAGCAGCCCAGGAGGGGGAGGGGGCCAAGAGACCCAGTACTTC
>NA|few|TRBV19|TRBJ2-5
CASSIRTSGETQYF
TGTGCCAGTAGTATAAGGACCTCTGGGGAGACCCAGTACTTC
>NA|NA|TRBV27|TRBJ1-5
CASSPAGRNQPQHF
TGTGCCAGCAGTCCTGCAGGGCGCAATCAGCCCCAGCATTTT
>NA|many|TRBV15|TRBJ2-5
CATLLGPNRETQYF
TGTGCCACCCTCCTGGGACCTAATAGGGAGACCCAGTACTTC
>NA|NA|TRBV7-2|TRBJ1-5
CASSYLGTANQPQHF
TGTGCCAGCAGTTACCTTGGGACGGCTAATCAGCCCCAGCATTTT
>NA|few|TRBV13|TRBJ1-4
CASSPGISNEKLFF
TGTGCCAGCAGCCCTGGAATTTCTAATGAAAAACTGTTTTTT
>TRBD1|NA|TRBV10-3|TRBJ1-2
CAISVDRGGYGYTF
TGTGCCATCAGCGTGGACAGGGGGGGCTATGGCTACACCTTC
>NA|few|TRBV7-2|TRBJ2-7
CASSLPTGAPYEQYF
TGTGCCAGCAGCTTACCAACGGGAGCGCCCTACGAGCAGTACTTC
>NA|NA|TRBV6-6|TRBJ1-1
CASSPRQNRPEAFF
TGTGCCAGCAGTCCTAGACAGAATCGACCTGAAGCTTTCTTT
>NA|NA|TRBV9|TRBJ2-2
CASTPWASNTGELFF
TGTGCCAGCACCCCCTGGGCATCGAACACCGGGGAGCTGTTTTTT
>NA|many|TRBV20-1|TRBJ1-1
CSASYGRDTEAFF
TGCAGTGCTAGTTACGGGAGGGATACTGAAGCTTTCTTT
>NA|many|TRBV9|TRBJ1-5
CASSVEGTYGNQPQHF
TGTGCCAGCAGCGTAGAAGGCACCTATGGCAATCAGCCCCAGCATTTT
>NA|once|TRBV19|TRBJ1-2
CASSTPGGYTF
TGTGCCAGTAGTACCCCCGGCGGCTACACCTTC
>NA|many|TRBV7-2|TRBJ2-7
CASSFTSEQYF
TGTGCCAGCAGTTTCACGAGCGAGCAGTACTTC
>NA|NA|TRBV9|TRBJ1-3
CASSEGPGNTIYF
TGTGCCAGCAGCGAGGGTCCTGGAAACACCATATATTTT
>NA|many|TRBV9|TRBJ2-5
CASSPAGPQETQYF
TGTGCCAGCAGCCCGGCAGGTCCCCAAGAGACCCAGTACTTC
>NA|many|TRBV7-3|TRBJ2-7
CASSPYPTSYEQYF
TGTGCCAGCAGCCCCTATCCCACCTCCTACGAGCAGTACTTC
>NA|few|TRBV12-3/TRBV12-4|TRBJ2-7
CASQTGRYEQYF
TGTGCCAGTCAGACAGGGAGGTACGAGCAGTACTTC
>NA|few|TRBV4-1|TRBJ2-7
CASSQDLARSWEQYF
TGCGCCAGCAGCCAAGATCTGGCACGGTCTTGGGAGCAGTACTTC
>TRBD2|NA|TRBV10-3|TRBJ2-5
CASSLTGGAEETQYF
TGTGCCAGCAGTTTGACCGGGGGGGCCGAGGAGACCCAGTACTTC
>NA|NA|TRBV29-1|TRBJ2-2
CSGGNRMGSTGELFF
TGCAGCGGAGGCAATCGGATGGGTAGCACCGGGGAGCTGTTTTTT
>NA|few|TRBV5-1|TRBJ1-6
CASSLGARHNSPLHF
TGCGCCAGCAGCTTGGGGGCACGGCATAATTCACCCCTCCACTTT
>TRBD1|few|TRBV7-9|TRBJ1-5
CASSLAGTVSNQPQHF
TGTGCCAGCAGCTTAGCCGGGACAGTCAGCAATCAGCCCCAGCATTTT
>NA|NA|TRBV29-1|TRBJ1-5
CSVVGTQHF
TGCAGCGTTGTAGGGACACAGCATTTT
>NA|NA|TRBV7-8|TRBJ2-7
CASEWGQAGEQYF
TGTGCCAGCGAATGGGGACAAGCGGGGGAGCAGTACTTC
>NA|NA|TRBV2|TRBJ1-6
CASETGDGGSPLHF
TGTGCCAGCGAGACCGGGGACGGGGGGTCACCCCTCCACTTT
>NA|NA|TRBV7-2|TRBJ2-7
CASSSGSGTGWIEQYF
TGTGCCAGCAGCTCCGGTAGCGGGACAGGGTGGATCGAGCAGTACTTC
>NA|NA|TRBV20-1|TRBJ1-2
CSVREGQGYTF
TGCAGTGTACGTGAGGGGCAGGGCTACACCTTC
>NA|many|TRBV5-1|TRBJ1-4
CASRPTGGTTNEKLFF
TGCGCCAGCAGACCCACTGGGGGGACAACTAATGAAAAACTGTTTTTT
>TRBD2|NA|TRBV5-4|TRBJ2-7
CASSPGSGDYEQYF
TGTGCCAGCAGCCCCGGGAGCGGGGACTACGAGCAGTACTTC
>TRBD2|NA|TRBV9|TRBJ2-7
CASSVGSGSAYEQYF
TGTGCCAGCAGCGTAGGAAGCGGGAGCGCCTACGAGCAGTACTTC